One sample yielded the 13 T cell receptor beta chains listed below, sequenced in a study of breast tumors, draining lymph nodes, adjacent tissues. Samples came from axillary lymph nodes draining the breast cancer. TCRdb used MiXCR to reprocess the multiplex PCR reads, holding one entry per CDR3 protein. The sample comprises fewer than 200,000 distinct CDR3 sequences, roughly 35% of which are singletons, and about 3.7% rests with the top ten. The specimen was axillary lymph node tissue. The receptors derive from a female donor with breast cancer. Some clones in this sample may be carry-over from other donors' samples.

This clonotype was counted many times. One junction end disagrees with the germline gene, perhaps due to a read error. This chain uses TRBV7-9 with TRBJ1-2; D gene unclear. Germline CDR1 is SEHNR and CDR2 is FQNEAQ (reference sequence). The CDR3 has 15 residues. This chain's CDR3 is CASSPGGFSVYGYPF. The CDR3 bases are TGTGCCAGCAGCCCGGGCGGGTTTTCGGTTTATGGCTACCCCTTC.

This clonotype was counted a single time. At one boundary the junction diverges from the germline segment, which might be a read error. The chain has TRBV29-1 and TRBJ2-1; weak D call: TRBD2 (6 bases). The length of the CDR3 is 15 residues. Looked up from germline, CDR1 is SQVTM and CDR2 is ANQGSEA. The CDR3 DNA is TGTGCCAGCTGCTTGCAGGCGGGAACTTACAATGAGCAGTTCTTC. This gives the protein CASCLQAGTYNEQFF.

This clonotype was seen many times. The genes are TRBV6-1 and TRBJ2-1, with 7 bases aligning to TRBD2. The CDR3 contains 13 residues. CDR1 is MNHNS, CDR2 SASEGT, per germline. J lost 8 bases, V lost 5 bases, and 6 bases had no gene match. CDR3 nucleotide sequence: TGTGCCAGCAGTATACCAGGGAGGGATGAGCAGTTCTTC. This codes for CASSIPGRDEQFF.

This clonotype was seen many times. Written as DNA, the CDR3 is TGTGCCAGCAGCTTACCCTCCTCAGGTACGACCCTCTATGGCTACACCTTC. This encodes CASSLPSSGTTLYGYTF. This chain links TRBV13 with TRBJ1-2; D is ambiguous. This CDR3 has 17 residues. V gave up 2 bases and J gave up 4 bases, with 20 bases separating them. Germline CDR1 is PRHDT and CDR2 is FYEKMQ (reference sequence).

This clonotype occurred many times. The V and J genes are TRBV19 and TRBJ2-1, with TRBD1 identical over 8 bases. Unmatched junction bases numbered 10, after V lost 7 bases and J lost 5 bases. CDR3 length: 15 residues. CDR1 and CDR2 (germline): LNHDA, SQIVND (reference sequence). CDR3 sequence (DNA): TGTGCCAGTACTGCCGCCGGGACAGGTAACAATGAGCAGTTCTTC. Protein: CASTAAGTGNNEQFF. The complete variable domain, with remaining parts taken from reference TRBV19 and TRBJ2-1, reads DGGITQSPKYLFRKEGQNVTLSCEQNLNHDAMYWYRQDPGQGLRLIYYSQIVNDFQKGDIAEGYSVSREKKESFPLTVTSAQKNPTAFYLCASTAAGTGNNEQFFGPGTRLTVL.

The genes are TRBV12-5 and TRBJ1-1, with D possibly being TRBD1 (5 bases). The CDR3 length is 10 residues. The germline gives CDR1 LGHNT, CDR2 FRNRAP. In nucleotides, the CDR3 is TGTGCCCCTCCTAGGGGAGAAGCTTTCTTT. Residues: CAPPRGEAFF. The complete variable domain, with remaining parts taken from reference TRBV12-5 and TRBJ1-1, reads DARVTQTPRHKVTEMGQEVTMRCQPILGHNTVFWYRQTMMQGLELLAYFRNRAPLDDSGMPKDRFSAEMPDATLATLKIQPSEPRDSAVYFCAPPRGEAFFGQGTRLTVV.

This clonotype was detected ten times or more. The chain employs TRBV19 and TRBJ2-2, with D unclear. CDR1 and CDR2 from the germline V gene are LNHDA and SQIVND (reference sequence). Deletions cut 6 bases from V and 3 bases from J, with 5 bases between. This CDR3 is built from 12 residues. The chain's CDR3 is CASSAYTGELFF. The CDR3, as DNA: TGTGCCAGTAGCGCTTACACCGGGGAGCTGTTTTTT.

This clonotype appeared many times. The chain joins TRBV6-2 or TRBV6-3 to TRBJ2-7; 10 positions match TRBD1. There are 14 residues in the CDR3. The V segment lost 7 bases and the J segment 6 bases; nucleotides outside the gene matches: 9. CDR1 is MNHEY and CDR2 is SVGEGT in the germline V gene. The CDR3 region is CASNPGQGSREQYF. The CDR3 bases are TGTGCCAGCAATCCGGGACAGGGGTCGCGCGAGCAGTACTTC.

As concerns this clonotype: Its ends do not fully match the called genes, so a read error is possible. The chain links TRBV29-1 to TRBJ1-3; 12 bases fit TRBD1. This CDR3 has 16 residues. CDR1 is SQVTM and CDR2 is ANQGSEA in the germline V gene. The CDR3, as DNA: TGCAGCGTTGAGGTTCTCCCCGGGACAGGGGGCAACACCATATACTTT. Protein: CSVEVLPGTGGNTIYF.

Ten or more counts support this clonotype. The CDR3 DNA reads as TGTGCCAGCAGCCAAGTGCCTTTGGACAGGGCCTACGAGCAGTACTTC. Its translation: CASSQVPLDRAYEQYF. The V gene is TRBV14, the J gene TRBJ2-7; 8 bases line up with TRBD1. The J segment lost 2 bases and the V segment lost 1 base, leaving 7 bases of the junction unmatched. The CDR3 sequence is 16 residues long. Germline V gene sequence: CDR1 SGHDN, CDR2 FVKESK.

This clonotype has only a few counts. The chain couples TRBV15 to TRBJ2-3, with D perhaps being TRBD1 or TRBD2 (5 bases each). With 5 bases removed from V and 4 bases from J, the gap between germline ends came to 19 bases. The germline CDR1 and CDR2 sequences are LNHNV and YYDKDF (reference sequence). The CDR3 runs 16 residues. For the CDR3, the DNA is TGTGCCACCAGCCGCCCCGGGACCCCCGGCCCAGATACGCAGTATTTT. Translation gives CATSRPGTPGPDTQYF.

Ten or more counts support this clonotype. J is TRBJ2-5 and V is TRBV7-8, with D possibly being TRBD1 (6 bases). Germline V lookup: CDR1 SGHVS, CDR2 FQNEAQ. The CDR3 is made up of 15 amino acids. V was cut by 1 base and J by 0 bases, with 9 bases left in between. This CDR3 is CASSLVGGYQETQYF. Here the CDR3 DNA reads TGTGCCAGCAGCTTAGTAGGGGGTTACCAAGAGACCCAGTACTTC.

The chain carries TRBV20-1 and TRBJ1-5; a possible D gene is TRBD1 (5 bases). Trimming shortened V by 3 bases and J by 2 bases, and 8 bases separated the two germline ends. The CDR3 contains 13 residues. Germline V gene sequence: CDR1 DFQATT, CDR2 SNEGSKA (reference sequence). CDR3 bases: TGCAGTGCTAGGGGGGGTGGCAATCAGCCCCAGCATTTT. Its translation is CSARGGGNQPQHF.